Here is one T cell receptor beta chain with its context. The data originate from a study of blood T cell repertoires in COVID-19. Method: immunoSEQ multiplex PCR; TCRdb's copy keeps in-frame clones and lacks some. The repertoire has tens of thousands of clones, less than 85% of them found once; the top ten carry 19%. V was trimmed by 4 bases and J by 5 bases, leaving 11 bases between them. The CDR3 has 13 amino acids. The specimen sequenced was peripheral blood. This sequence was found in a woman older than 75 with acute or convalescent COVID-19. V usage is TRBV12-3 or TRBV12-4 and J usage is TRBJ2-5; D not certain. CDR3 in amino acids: CASSSPYSETQYF. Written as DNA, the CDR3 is TGTGCCAGCAGTTCCCCGTACTCGGAGACCCAGTACTTC.